One sample yielded the 4 T cell receptor beta chains listed below, sequenced in a study of beta chain features in type 1 diabetes. Every isolated RNA sample was fully reverse transcribed, so sequencing captured expressed TCRB transcripts. The protocol was immunoSEQ multiplex PCR, while the TCRdb copy is restricted to in-frame clones and leaves out a portion. The sample carries hundreds of thousands of clones, about 16% recorded once. The sequenced material came from naive CD4+ T cells from blood. Receptors were obtained from a man aged 18-30 years in good health.

This clone has only a few counts. For the CDR3, the DNA is TGTGCCAGCAGCCCTTACAAGAACACCGGGGAGCTGTTTTTT. This gives the protein CASSPYKNTGELFF. V usage is TRBV7-3 and J usage is TRBJ2-2, with unresolved D. CDR1 SGHTA and CDR2 FQGTGA come from the germline V gene. The CDR3 is made up of 14 amino acids. The ends were cut back, 5 bases at V and 1 base at J, with 8 bases in the middle.

The chain is built from TRBV15 and TRBJ1-5; 8 positions agree with TRBD1. Looked up from germline, CDR1 is LNHNV and CDR2 is YYDKDF (reference sequence). V trimming: 0 bases; J trimming: 9 bases; junction bases outside the gene matches: 7. The CDR3 loop spans 15 amino acids. The DNA for the CDR3 is TGTGCCACCAGCAGAGATAATCAGGGGGCTAGGCCCCAGCATTTT. This codes for CATSRDNQGARPQHF. Variable domain in full (rest from reference TRBV15 and TRBJ1-5): DAMVIQNPRYQVTQFGKPVTLSCSQTLNHNVMYWYQQKSSQAPKLLFHYYDKDFNNEADTPDNFQSRRPNTSFCFLDIRSPGLGDTAMYLCATSRDNQGARPQHFGDGTRLSIL.

This clone was counted a few times. This chain connects TRBV7-2 to TRBJ1-5, with 8 bases aligning to TRBD1. The CDR3 spans 15 residues. CDR1 is SGHTA and CDR2 is FQGNSA in the germline V gene. V was pared by 1 base and J by 6 bases, with 5 bases of the junction left unmatched. The DNA of the CDR3 is TGTGCCAGCAGCTTAGTGGGACAGGATGGTCAGCCCCAGCATTTT. Translating it yields CASSLVGQDGQPQHF. The variable domain in full, completed from reference TRBV7-2 and TRBJ1-5, reads GAGVSQSPSNKVTEKGKDVELRCDPISGHTALYWYRQSLGQGLEFLIYFQGNSAPDKSGLPSDRFSAERTGGSVSTLTIQRTQQEDSAVYLCASSLVGQDGQPQHFGDGTRLSIL.

J is TRBJ1-1 and V is TRBV12-5; D is ambiguous. From germline, CDR1 is LGHNT and CDR2 FRNRAP. Deletions cut 0 bases from V and 0 bases from J, with 14 bases between. The length of the CDR3 is 17 residues. The CDR3 is CASGLVLGKGMNTEAFF. CDR3 DNA: TGTGCTAGTGGTTTGGTACTAGGAAAGGGAATGAACACTGAAGCTTTCTTT.